The rows below give T cell receptor beta chains drawn from one sample of a study of response to subunit inactivated influenza vaccine. TCRdb fed the RT-PCR reads into MiXCR, producing one record per CDR3 protein. The sample carries a few hundred thousand distinct CDR3 sequences, approximately 23% recorded once. Here the sequenced sample was PBMCs from blood, taken about 20 months after vaccination. The receptors derive from a man aged 45 to 70 who received an inactivated influenza vaccine. CDR3s include the opening cysteine and the closing phenylalanine or tryptophan. Each record gives: CDR3 DNA, CDR3 protein, clone size, V gene, J gene, D gene. D genes are given only for firm matches. Clone size appears in some rows only: once, few, many, or a class for an expanded clone.

CDR3nt: TGTGCCAGCAGCCACGGTTACAATGAGCAGTTCTTC
CDR3aa: CASSHGYNEQFF
abundance: few
v_gene: TRBV7-2
j_gene: TRBJ2-1
d_gene: .

CDR3nt: TGTGCCAGCAGCCCCCATGCCGGGACTAGCTACGAGCAGTACTTC
CDR3aa: CASSPHAGTSYEQYF
abundance: .
v_gene: TRBV9
j_gene: TRBJ2-7
d_gene: TRBD2

CDR3nt: TGTGCCAGCAGTACCACAGGGGGCAGAAATCAGCCCCAGCATTTT
CDR3aa: CASSTTGGRNQPQHF
abundance: few
v_gene: TRBV6-1
j_gene: TRBJ1-5
d_gene: TRBD1

CDR3nt: TGTGCCAGCAGTGGACAGGGTTTGACTGAAGCTTTCTTT
CDR3aa: CASSGQGLTEAFF
abundance: few
v_gene: TRBV2
j_gene: TRBJ1-1
d_gene: TRBD1

CDR3nt: TGTGCCAGCAGCCGATCCCGGGACAGACGAGCAACTAATGAAAAACTGTTTTTT
CDR3aa: CASSRSRDRRATNEKLFF
abundance: few
v_gene: TRBV7-2
j_gene: TRBJ1-4
d_gene: TRBD1

CDR3nt: TGTGCCAGCAGCTTAGCAAGCGGGGGATCACAAGAGACCCAGTACTTC
CDR3aa: CASSLASGGSQETQYF
abundance: many
v_gene: TRBV7-9
j_gene: TRBJ2-5
d_gene: TRBD2

CDR3nt: TGTGCCAGCAGTGATTGGGGGTCCTATAATTCACCCCTCCACTTT
CDR3aa: CASSDWGSYNSPLHF
abundance: .
v_gene: TRBV25-1
j_gene: TRBJ1-6
d_gene: .

CDR3nt: TGTGCCAGCAGTTTATTCGGCGGGAGCTCCTACAATGAGCAGTTCTTC
CDR3aa: CASSLFGGSSYNEQFF
abundance: .
v_gene: TRBV28
j_gene: TRBJ2-1
d_gene: TRBD2

CDR3nt: TGTGCCAGCAGCCAAGGAGGCTCAGACAGGTCAGGTTATGGCTACACCTTC
CDR3aa: CASSQGGSDRSGYGYTF
abundance: .
v_gene: TRBV4-2
j_gene: TRBJ1-2
d_gene: .

CDR3nt: TGCGCCAGCAGCTTGGAAGGCCAAGCTTGGGAAAAACTGTTTTTT
CDR3aa: CASSLEGQAWEKLFF
abundance: .
v_gene: TRBV5-1
j_gene: TRBJ1-4
d_gene: .

CDR3nt: TGTGCCAGCAGCTGGGGACAGCTTCTCTATGGCTACACCTTC
CDR3aa: CASSWGQLLYGYTF
abundance: .
v_gene: TRBV5-6
j_gene: TRBJ1-2
d_gene: TRBD1